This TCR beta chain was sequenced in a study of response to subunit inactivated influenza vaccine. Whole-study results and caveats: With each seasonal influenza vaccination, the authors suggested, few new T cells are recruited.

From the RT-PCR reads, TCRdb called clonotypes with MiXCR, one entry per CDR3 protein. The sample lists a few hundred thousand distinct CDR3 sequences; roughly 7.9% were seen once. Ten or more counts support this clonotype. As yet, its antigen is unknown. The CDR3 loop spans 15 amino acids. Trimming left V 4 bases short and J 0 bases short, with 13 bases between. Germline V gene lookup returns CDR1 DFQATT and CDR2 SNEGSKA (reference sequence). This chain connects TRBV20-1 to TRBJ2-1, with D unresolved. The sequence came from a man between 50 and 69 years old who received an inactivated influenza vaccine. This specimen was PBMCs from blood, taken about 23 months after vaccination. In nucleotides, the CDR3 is TGCAGTGCTAAAGCTGAGGCGGCCTCCTACAATGAGCAGTTCTTC. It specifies CSAKAEAASYNEQFF.